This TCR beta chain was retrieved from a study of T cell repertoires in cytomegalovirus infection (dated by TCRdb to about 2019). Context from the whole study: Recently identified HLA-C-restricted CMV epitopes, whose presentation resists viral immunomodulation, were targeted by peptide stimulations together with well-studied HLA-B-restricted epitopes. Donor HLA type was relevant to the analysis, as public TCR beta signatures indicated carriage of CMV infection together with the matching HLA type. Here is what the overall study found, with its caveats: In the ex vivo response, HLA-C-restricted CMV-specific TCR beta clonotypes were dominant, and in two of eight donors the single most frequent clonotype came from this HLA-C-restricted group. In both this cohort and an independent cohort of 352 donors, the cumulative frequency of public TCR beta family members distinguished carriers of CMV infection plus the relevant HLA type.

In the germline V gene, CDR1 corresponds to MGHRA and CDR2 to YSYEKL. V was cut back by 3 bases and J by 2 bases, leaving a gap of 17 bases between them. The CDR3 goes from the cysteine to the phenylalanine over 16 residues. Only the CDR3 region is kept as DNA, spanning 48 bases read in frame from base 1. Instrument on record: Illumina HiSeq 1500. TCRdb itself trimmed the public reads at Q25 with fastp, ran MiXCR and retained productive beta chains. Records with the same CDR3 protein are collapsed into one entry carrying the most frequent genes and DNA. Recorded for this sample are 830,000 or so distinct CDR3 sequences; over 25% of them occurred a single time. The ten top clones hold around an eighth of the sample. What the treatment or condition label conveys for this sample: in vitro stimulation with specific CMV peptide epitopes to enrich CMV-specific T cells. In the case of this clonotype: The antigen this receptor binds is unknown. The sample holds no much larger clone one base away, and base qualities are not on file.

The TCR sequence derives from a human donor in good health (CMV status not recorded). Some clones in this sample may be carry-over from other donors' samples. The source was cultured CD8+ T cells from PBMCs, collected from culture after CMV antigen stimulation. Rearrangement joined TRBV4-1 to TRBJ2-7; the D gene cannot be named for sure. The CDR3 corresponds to CASSQDLLEVPYEQYF. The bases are TGCGCCAGCAGCCAGGATTTGCTAGAGGTTCCCTACGAGCAGTACTTC.